The 18 T cell receptor beta chains below all came from one sample that was sequenced in a study of T cells in Graves' hyperthyroidism and ophthalmopathy. From RNA transcripts, TCR beta CDR3 regions were amplified. During a first-round RT-PCR of the TCR CDR3, the HTBI primer set was used. TCRdb analysed the multiplex PCR reads with MiXCR anew, one entry per CDR3 protein. In the table there are hundreds of thousands of distinct CDR3 sequences, roughly 15% of which are singletons. Material for sequencing was blood. These receptors came from a woman aged 18-35 years with Graves' hyperthyroidism.

This clonotype was seen a handful of times. The chain combines TRBV19 with TRBJ2-5; D uncertain. V dropped 3 bases and J dropped 1 base, with 18 bases sitting between them. Per the germline V gene, CDR1 is LNHDA and CDR2 is SQIVND (reference sequence). The CDR3 extends over 17 amino acids. CDR3 in amino acids: CASSIRHVALIQETQYF. The CDR3 DNA reads as TGTGCCAGTAGTATCAGACACGTGGCGCTCATCCAAGAGACCCAGTACTTC. The variable domain in full, completed from reference TRBV19 and TRBJ2-5, reads DGGITQSPKYLFRKEGQNVTLSCEQNLNHDAMYWYRQDPGQGLRLIYYSQIVNDFQKGDIAEGYSVSREKKESFPLTVTSAQKNPTAFYLCASSIRHVALIQETQYFGPGTRLLVL.

Many counts were recorded for this clonotype. The CDR3 DNA is TGTGCCAGCAGCTTAGGAGGCCCAAACTCGGAGCTGTTTTTT. Residues: CASSLGGPNSELFF. The genes are TRBV7-9 and TRBJ2-2, with D uncertain. This CDR3 region has 14 residues. V was shortened by 1 base and J by 10 bases, with 13 bases between the two germline ends. Germline CDR1 SEHNR, CDR2 FQNEAQ (reference sequence).

This clonotype was observed a handful of times. The chain uses TRBV13 and TRBJ2-2; D gene unclear. The V and J ends lost 5 bases and 2 bases respectively, with 6 bases between them. Germline lookup yields CDR1 PRHDT and CDR2 FYEKMQ (reference sequence). This CDR3 spans 13 amino acids. In DNA form, the CDR3 reads TGTGCCAGCAGCGCTCACAACACCGGGGAGCTGTTTTTT. Its translation is CASSAHNTGELFF.

This clonotype was found many times. The chain joins TRBV13 to TRBJ2-5, with 11 bases lining up with TRBD1. CDR1 and CDR2 (germline): PRHDT, FYEKMQ (reference sequence). V lost 5 bases to trimming and J lost 0 bases; unmatched junction nucleotides: 8. This CDR3 spans 17 amino acids. In nucleotides, the CDR3 is TGTGCCAGCAGCCCCCACGGGACAGGGGGGTACCAAGAGACCCAGTACTTC. Protein product: CASSPHGTGGYQETQYF.

This clonotype was detected only a few times. The chain combines TRBV14 with TRBJ1-4; D gene uncertain. This CDR3 has 15 amino acids. Germline CDR1 reads SGHDN; CDR2 reads FVKESK. The V end lost 1 base, the J end lost 6 bases, and 12 bases lay between the germline ends. CDR3 loop: CASSQGSSWDEKLFF. In DNA form, the CDR3 reads TGTGCCAGCAGCCAAGGGAGCTCGTGGGATGAAAAACTGTTTTTT.

This clonotype was detected only a few times. V usage is TRBV4-3 and J usage is TRBJ1-1; D is ambiguous. V was clipped by 0 bases and J by 0 bases, with 8 bases between them. The CDR3 totals 15 residues. Germline assignment: CDR1 LGHNA and CDR2 YSLEER. The CDR3 DNA sequence: TGCGCCAGCAGCCAAGATGTCAGGCTGAACACTGAAGCTTTCTTT. It yields the protein CASSQDVRLNTEAFF.

Notes on this clonotype: A much larger clone differs by one base, so this may be a read error. The V call is TRBV30, the J call TRBJ2-1, with a weak D call TRBD1 (5 bases). Germline V gives CDR1 GTSNPN, CDR2 SVGIG (reference sequence). The V and J ends lost 2 bases and 11 bases respectively, with 13 bases between them. The CDR3 totals 12 residues. As DNA, the CDR3 is TGTGCCTGGAGTAAGGACAAGGGGAAGCAGTTCTTC. Its translation: CAWSKDKGKQFF.

This clonotype was recorded many times. The J gene is TRBJ2-3, the V gene TRBV27, with a possible D match to TRBD2 (5 bases). CDR3 length: 17 amino acids. Germline values: CDR1 MNHEY, CDR2 SMNVEV (reference sequence). Trimming left V 4 bases short and J 0 bases short, with 17 bases between. CDR3: CASSSTKRTVSTDTQYF. CDR3 sequence (DNA): TGTGCCAGCAGTTCTACGAAAAGGACTGTAAGCACAGATACGCAGTATTTT.

The rearrangement uses TRBV7-8 and TRBJ1-2; no definite D call. Germline values: CDR1 SGHVS, CDR2 FQNEAQ. This CDR3 comprises 13 residues. Trimming cost V 2 bases and J 1 base, with 5 bases left between them. The chain's CDR3 is CASSLLINYGYTF. The CDR3 region has the DNA TGTGCCAGCAGCTTACTGATTAACTATGGCTACACCTTC.

With regard to this clonotype: Given a much more abundant clone one base away, this may be a read error. The rearrangement uses TRBV4-1 and TRBJ2-7; D gene unclear. V was pared by 4 bases and J by 2 bases, with 9 bases between. The CDR3 contains 13 residues. The germline CDR1 and CDR2 sequences are MGHRA and YSYEKL. The CDR3 DNA reads TGCGCCAGCAGCCGTCAGCCTACCTACGAGCAGTACTTC. Translation: CASSRQPTYEQYF.

This clonotype has a handful of counts. V usage is TRBV7-2 and J usage is TRBJ1-1, with 9 bases aligning to TRBD1. This CDR3 is 17 amino acids long. The V gene's germline CDR1 is SGHTA and CDR2 FQGNSA. The V gene end was trimmed by 1 base and the J gene end by 5 bases; junction bases not matched to a gene: 11. CDR3: CASSLGGQGGLGTEAFF. CDR3 DNA sequence: TGTGCCAGCAGCTTAGGGGGACAGGGAGGTCTCGGGACTGAAGCTTTCTTT.

The chain carries TRBV10-3 and TRBJ2-1; D may be TRBD1 or TRBD2 (5 bases each). Trimming pared 10 bases from V and 0 bases from J, leaving 10 bases between. The germline CDR1 and CDR2 sequences are ENHRY and SYGVKD. The CDR3 runs 13 residues. CDR3 sequence: CATSGTSYNEQFF. The CDR3 DNA reads TGTGCCACCTCCGGGACCTCCTACAATGAGCAGTTCTTC.

This clonotype was found a few times. A much larger clone differs from this one at a single base, so this may be a read error. V usage is TRBV2 and J usage is TRBJ2-3; 8 positions agree with TRBD1. The CDR3 is 14 amino acids. Germline CDR1 is SNHLY and CDR2 is FYNNEI. Unmatched junction bases numbered 4, after V lost 4 bases and J lost 4 bases. The CDR3 region is CASSGQGRPDTQYF. As DNA, the CDR3 is TGTGCCAGCAGTGGACAGGGGAGGCCAGATACGCAGTATTTT.

This clonotype showed up many times. The J gene is TRBJ2-1, the V gene TRBV20-1; D remains ambiguous. Deletions cut 0 bases from V and 1 base from J, with 13 bases between. CDR1 is DFQATT, CDR2 SNEGSKA, per germline (reference sequence). The CDR3 covers 16 residues. The CDR3, as DNA: TGCAGTGCTAGAGATGCAGGACCCCATTCCTACAATGAGCAGTTCTTC. Its translation: CSARDAGPHSYNEQFF.

The table lists this clonotype with many counts. This chain links TRBV20-1 with TRBJ2-7; D is uncertain. In germline, CDR1 is DFQATT, CDR2 SNEGSKA (reference sequence). This CDR3 comprises 14 residues. V was shortened by 0 bases and J by 5 bases, with 14 bases between the two germline ends. CDR3 nucleotide sequence: TGCAGTGCTAGAGAGGTTGCGATTCCCCACGAGCAGTACTTC. Translation: CSAREVAIPHEQYF.

This clonotype was detected ten times or more. The chain carries TRBV7-2 and TRBJ2-7, with 8 bases aligning to TRBD2. The V gene's germline CDR1 is SGHTA and CDR2 FQGNSA. The CDR3 loop spans 15 amino acids. Unmatched junction bases numbered 3, after V lost 1 base and J lost 1 base. CDR3 sequence reads: CASSLEVAGSYEQYF. In DNA form, the CDR3 reads TGTGCCAGCAGCTTAGAGGTAGCGGGATCCTACGAGCAGTACTTC.

The chain joins TRBV3-1 to TRBJ2-2; TRBD1 matches at 8 bases. CDR3 size: 16 residues. Germline V lookup: CDR1 LGHDT, CDR2 YNNKEL (reference sequence). The V gene end was trimmed by 0 bases and the J gene end by 4 bases; junction bases not matched to a gene: 4. The CDR3 protein is CASSQEVDRGTGELFF. The CDR3 DNA sequence: TGTGCCAGCAGCCAAGAGGTCGACAGGGGCACCGGGGAGCTGTTTTTT. The full variable domain, its missing parts supplied by reference TRBV3-1 and TRBJ2-2, is DTAVSQTPKYLVTQMGNDKSIKCEQNLGHDTMYWYKQDSKKFLKIMFSYNNKELIINETVPNRFSPKSPDKAHLNLHINSLELGDSAVYFCASSQEVDRGTGELFFGEGSRLTVL.

This clonotype was found many times. This chain uses TRBV4-1 with TRBJ1-1, with 7 bases identical to TRBD1. After removal of 2 bases from V and 5 bases from J, the junction contained 8 bases not matched to a gene. Germline lookup yields CDR1 MGHRA and CDR2 YSYEKL. This CDR3 region has 15 residues. CDR3 nucleotide sequence: TGCGCCAGCAGCCAACCCCTGACAGGGAGAACTGAAGCTTTCTTT. Encoded protein: CASSQPLTGRTEAFF.